Below are 14 T cell receptor beta chains sequenced from a single sample in a study of vaccination and CD4 T cells after COVID-19. The treatment here: 10-day PBMC culture with coronavirus spike peptide pools or control peptides (ViraFEST assay). These receptors' targets are unknown. At the Johns Hopkins FTIC core, DNA taken from cultured CD4+ T cells was sequenced by way of the Oncomine TCR Beta short-read assay. TCRdb fed the PCR reads into MiXCR, producing one record per CDR3 protein. Of approximately 22,000 distinct CDR3 sequences in the sample, 48% were seen once. The sequenced sample consisted of CD4+ T cells from blood, cultured in vitro. These receptors all come from a human donor who had recovered from COVID-19.

Within the sample, this clonotype is medium-sized (0.01 to 0.1%). This sequence joins TRBV27 and TRBJ1-5; D is ambiguous. Germline CDR1 and CDR2: MNHEY and SMNVEV (reference sequence). The CDR3 totals 14 residues. V was cut by 7 bases and J by 3 bases, with 13 bases left in between. In DNA, the CDR3 is TGTGCCAGCAAACCAGCCGGTAACAATCAGCCCCAGCATTTT. Its translation is CASKPAGNNQPQHF.

This clonotype was seen a handful of times. J is TRBJ1-1 and V is TRBV7-2; D unresolved. This CDR3 contains 12 residues. Germline CDR1 is SGHTA and CDR2 is FQGNSA. The V end lost 2 bases, the J end lost 5 bases, and 6 bases lay between the germline ends. The CDR3 protein is CASSLIGTEAFF. The CDR3 DNA reads TGTGCCAGCAGCTTAATAGGGACTGAAGCTTTCTTT.

This clonotype was seen more than once but under ten times. This chain connects TRBV6-2 or TRBV6-3 to TRBJ1-5; 7 bases are shared with TRBD1. Losses at the gene ends were 4 bases for V and 6 bases for J; bases not matched to a gene: 12. The CDR3 has 16 amino acids. Germline values: CDR1 MNHEY, CDR2 SVGEGT. CDR3 region: CASSSTRGSFSQPQHF. CDR3 nucleotides: TGTGCCAGCAGTTCCACCAGGGGGTCATTTAGTCAGCCCCAGCATTTT.

This sequence joins TRBV12-3 or TRBV12-4 and TRBJ2-5; D remains ambiguous. CDR3 size: 11 residues. Trimming stripped 3 bases from V and 5 bases from J, with 4 bases between. CDR3 bases: TGTGCCAGCAGTTTCATGGAGACCCAGTACTTC. It is translated as CASSFMETQYF.

V and J are TRBV20-1 and TRBJ1-1, with D tentatively TRBD1 (5 bases). The CDR3 has 10 residues. Per germline, CDR1 DFQATT and CDR2 SNEGSKA (reference sequence). Between the trimmed V and J ends, which lost 6 bases and 11 bases, there was a span of 13 bases. The CDR3: CSALPGAAFF. In DNA, the CDR3 is TGCAGTGCCCTTCCCGGGGCGGCTTTCTTT.

The V and J genes are TRBV9 and TRBJ1-2, with D unclear. Germline V gene sequence: CDR1 SGDLS, CDR2 YYNGEE. Trimming removed 2 bases at V and 8 bases at J, with 13 bases between. The CDR3 contains 13 residues. The DNA of the CDR3 is TGTGCCAGCAGCGTCGACGGGATTGGAGGCTACACCTTC. This translates into CASSVDGIGGYTF.

V is TRBV6-1 and J is TRBJ1-2; D unresolved. This CDR3 region has 12 residues. The V and J ends lost 4 bases and 11 bases respectively, with 14 bases between them. Germline CDR1 MNHNS, CDR2 SASEGT. The CDR3 loop reads CASSGPSRGYTF. CDR3 bases: TGTGCCAGCAGTGGACCGTCGCGGGGATACACCTTC.

The genes are TRBV20-1 and TRBJ1-4; D gene unclear. The CDR3 has 14 amino acids. CDR1 and CDR2 from the germline V gene are DFQATT and SNEGSKA (reference sequence). V lost 3 bases to trimming and J lost 0 bases, with 8 bases between them. The CDR3 is CSARQISTNEKLFF. The CDR3 DNA reads TGCAGTGCTAGGCAGATTTCAACTAATGAAAAACTGTTTTTT.

This clonotype has more than one count but fewer than ten. This chain links TRBV7-6 with TRBJ2-7, with D unresolved. Germline V gene sequence: CDR1 SGHVS, CDR2 FNYEAQ. V gave up 1 base and J gave up 5 bases, with 6 bases separating them. The CDR3 consists of 12 residues. CDR3 residues: CASSLESHEQYF. The CDR3 DNA is TGTGCCAGCAGCTTAGAGTCCCACGAGCAGTACTTC.

This chain joins TRBV9 and TRBJ2-3; TRBD2 matches 10 bases. Germline V lookup: CDR1 SGDLS, CDR2 YYNGEE. CDR3 length: 17 residues. V lost 2 bases and J lost 0; bases outside the gene matches: 6. The CDR3 region has the DNA TGTGCCAGCAGCGTCCGAGATAGCGGGAGGAGCACAGATACGCAGTATTTT. It codes for CASSVRDSGRSTDTQYF.

As regards this clonotype: Given the absence of the conserved phenylalanine or tryptophan at the CDR3 end, a read error is likely. The chain links TRBV6-5 to TRBJ2-7; D might be TRBD1 or TRBD2, each matching 5 bases. This CDR3 contains 16 residues. V gave up 0 bases and J gave up 0 bases, with 12 bases separating them. The V gene's germline CDR1 is MNHEY and CDR2 SVGAGI. CDR3 in amino acids: CASSYSGGRSSYEQYY. Here the CDR3 DNA reads TGTGCCAGCAGTTACTCTGGGGGTAGGAGCTCCTACGAGCAGTACTAC.

CDR3 region: CSARLAGTDTQYF. In nucleotides, the CDR3 is TGCAGTGCTCGACTAGCGGGAACAGATACGCAGTATTTT. The chain carries TRBV20-1 and TRBJ2-3; the match to TRBD2 covers 11 bases. The CDR3 loop spans 13 amino acids. The trim removed 5 bases at V and 3 bases at J, leaving 1 base unmatched. Germline CDR1 reads DFQATT; CDR2 reads SNEGSKA (reference sequence).

This chain connects TRBV15 to TRBJ2-7; 8 positions agree with TRBD1. The CDR3 is 17 residues long. With V trimmed by 0 bases and J by 4 bases, 11 bases remained unmatched. Looked up from germline, CDR1 is LNHNV and CDR2 is YYDKDF (reference sequence). The CDR3 region has the DNA TGTGCCACCAGCAGAGATTCCCAGGGGGCGGCGGGGTACGAGCAGTACTTC. Protein product: CATSRDSQGAAGYEQYF.

The gene calls are TRBV2 and TRBJ1-2; D perhaps matches TRBD1 (6 bases). The CDR3 is 16 residues long. CDR1 and CDR2 from the germline V gene are SNHLY and FYNNEI. Trimming shortened V by 5 bases and J by 4 bases, and 20 bases separated the two germline ends. The CDR3 here is CASSYRGDRTPYGYTF. The CDR3 DNA reads as TGTGCCAGCAGTTATAGAGGTGACAGGACGCCCTATGGCTACACCTTC.